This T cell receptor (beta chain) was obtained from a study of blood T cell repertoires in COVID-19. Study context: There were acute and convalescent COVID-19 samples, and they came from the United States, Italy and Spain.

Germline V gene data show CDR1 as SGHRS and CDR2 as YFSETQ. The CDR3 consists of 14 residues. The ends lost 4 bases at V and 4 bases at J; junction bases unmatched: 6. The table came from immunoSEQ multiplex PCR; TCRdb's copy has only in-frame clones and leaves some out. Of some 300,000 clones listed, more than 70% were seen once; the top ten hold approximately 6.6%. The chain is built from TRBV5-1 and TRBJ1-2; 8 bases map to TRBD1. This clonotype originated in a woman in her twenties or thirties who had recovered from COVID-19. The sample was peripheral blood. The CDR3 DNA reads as TGCGCCAGCAGCCTGGACAGGGAGTCCTATGGCTACACCTTC. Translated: CASSLDRESYGYTF.